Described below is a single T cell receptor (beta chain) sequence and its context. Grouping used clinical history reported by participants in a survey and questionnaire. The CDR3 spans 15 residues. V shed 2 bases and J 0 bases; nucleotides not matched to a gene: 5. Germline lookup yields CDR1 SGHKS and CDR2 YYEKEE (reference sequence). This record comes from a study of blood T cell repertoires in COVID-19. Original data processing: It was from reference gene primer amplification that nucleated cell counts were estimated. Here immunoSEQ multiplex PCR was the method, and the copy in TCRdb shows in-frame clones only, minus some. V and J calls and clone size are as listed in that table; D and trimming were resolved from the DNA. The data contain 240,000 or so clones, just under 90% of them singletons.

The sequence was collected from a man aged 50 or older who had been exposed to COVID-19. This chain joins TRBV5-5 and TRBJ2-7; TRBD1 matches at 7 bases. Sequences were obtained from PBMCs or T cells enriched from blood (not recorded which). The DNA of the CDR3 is TGTGCCAGCAGCTTACAGGGGACCTTCTCCTACGAGCAGTACTTC. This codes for CASSLQGTFSYEQYF. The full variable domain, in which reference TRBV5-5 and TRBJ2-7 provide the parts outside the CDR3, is DAGVTQSPTHLIKTRGQQVTLRCSPISGHKSVSWYQQVLGQGPQFIFQYYEKEERGRGNFPDRFSARQFPNYSSELNVNALLLGDSALYLCASSLQGTFSYEQYFGPGTRLTVT.